These 9 T cell receptor beta chains were sequenced from one sample in a study of identical twins. A single record per CDR3 protein comes from TCRdb applying MiXCR to the 5' RACE reads. The repertoire holds about 690,000 distinct CDR3 sequences, with around 5.7% as singletons. Sequenced material: naive T cells sorted from blood. The receptors derive from a man aged 18 to 29 in good health.

The chain employs TRBV7-9 and TRBJ2-6; D perhaps matches TRBD1 (6 bases). CDR3 size: 15 residues. The V end lost 3 bases, the J end lost 2 bases, and 8 bases lay between the germline ends. Germline V gene sequence: CDR1 SEHNR, CDR2 FQNEAQ (reference sequence). The CDR3 nucleotides read TGTGCCAGCAGCTTCCCAGGGGCTGGGGCCAACGTCCTGACTTTC. It specifies CASSFPGAGANVLTF.

This clonotype was picked up many times. The V call is TRBV12-3 or TRBV12-4, the J call TRBJ2-5; D not resolved. V lost 6 bases, J lost 1 base, and 9 bases lay in between. The CDR3 loop spans 13 amino acids. The CDR3 here is CASSHTLQETQYF. In DNA, the CDR3 is TGTGCCAGCAGCCATACCCTCCAAGAGACCCAGTACTTC.

The sample holds many counts of this clonotype. The chain couples TRBV6-1 to TRBJ2-7; 11 nucleotides align to TRBD1. There are 14 residues in the CDR3. Germline V CDR1 and CDR2: MNHNS, SASEGT. The junction had 8 bases not matched to a gene; V was cut back by 8 bases and J by 5 bases. CDR3 coding DNA: TGTGCCAGCGCCCGGACAGGGGGCGTTAACGAGCAGTACTTC. It encodes CASARTGGVNEQYF.

This clonotype was observed many times. The V gene is TRBV20-1, the J gene TRBJ2-7, with D perhaps TRBD1 (6 bases). The CDR3 contains 11 residues. The ends were cut back, 6 bases at V and 6 bases at J, with 12 bases in the middle. CDR1 is DFQATT, CDR2 SNEGSKA, per germline (reference sequence). The DNA of the CDR3 is TGCAGTGCCCTACAGGGTATCGAGCAGTACTTC. This codes for CSALQGIEQYF.

In its sample, this clonotype was seen many times. Here the CDR3 reads CASSVDVHRTDTQYF. The CDR3 DNA reads as TGTGCCAGCAGCGTGGACGTCCATCGCACAGATACGCAGTATTTT. The V call is TRBV7-9, the J call TRBJ2-3; D is unclear. The germline V and J ends were trimmed by 5 bases and 1 base, with 13 bases remaining between them. This CDR3 contains 15 residues. Germline loops: CDR1 SEHNR, CDR2 FQNEAQ (reference sequence).

This chain links TRBV7-8 with TRBJ2-4, with 7 bases fitting TRBD2. CDR3 length equals 16 residues. Per the germline V gene, CDR1 is SGHVS and CDR2 is FQNEAQ. The V gene end was trimmed by 5 bases and the J gene end by 1 base; junction bases not matched to a gene: 8. CDR3 region: CASSNSRLAAKNIQYF. CDR3 DNA sequence: TGTGCCAGCAGCAACTCGAGACTAGCCGCCAAAAACATTCAGTACTTC. Full variable domain (rest looked up from reference TRBV7-8 and TRBJ2-4): GAGVSQSPRYKVAKRGQDVALRCDPISGHVSLFWYQQALGQGPEFLTYFQNEAQLDKSGLPSDRFFAERPEGSVSTLKIQRTQQEDSAVYLCASSNSRLAAKNIQYFGAGTRLSVL.

The CDR3 loop is CASSQSLGLAGLTGELFF. CDR3 in DNA: TGTGCCAGCAGCCAAAGCCTAGGGCTAGCGGGATTAACCGGGGAGCTGTTTTTT. The chain recombines TRBV4-2 with TRBJ2-2, with TRBD2 identical over 9 bases. The CDR3 has 18 residues. The trim removed 2 bases at V and 5 bases at J, leaving 12 bases unmatched. Germline-derived CDR1 and CDR2 are LGHNA and YNFKEQ.

The chain employs TRBV7-2 and TRBJ2-6; D is perhaps TRBD1 or TRBD2 (5 bases each). The V gene lost 1 base and the J gene lost 2 bases, with 9 bases spanning the gap. The CDR3 spans 16 residues. Per the germline V gene, CDR1 is SGHTA and CDR2 is FQGNSA. CDR3 DNA: TGTGCCAGCAGCTTAGGATCGGGGCCTGGGGCCAACGTCCTGACTTTC. Residues: CASSLGSGPGANVLTF.

J is TRBJ2-3 and V is TRBV7-9; D might be TRBD1 or TRBD2, each matching 5 bases. V lost 1 base and J 5 bases, leaving 19 bases between the germline ends. Germline V gene data show CDR1 as SEHNR and CDR2 as FQNEAQ (reference sequence). The CDR3 is 17 residues long. CDR3 protein: CASSLGRGGGNGDTQYF. CDR3 coding DNA: TGTGCCAGCAGCTTAGGTCGGGGCGGCGGAAATGGAGATACGCAGTATTTT.